One and the same sample provided the 30 T cell receptor beta chains below, sequenced in a study of shared clonotypes between healthy human individuals. Naive CD8 cells comprised CD45RO-negative, CCR7-positively selected cells, excluding terminally differentiated effector memory CD45RA+ cells. Measured with immunoSEQ multiplex PCR; TCRdb has only the in-frame clones, and not every one. Of about 580,000 clones listed, more than 95% were seen once; the top ten hold approximately 0.3%. Source material: naive CD8+ T cells sorted from blood. The receptors come from a man aged 25 to 40 in good health.

The chain recombines TRBV9 with TRBJ2-1; D assignment may be TRBD1 or TRBD2 (5 bases each). The CDR3 contains 14 residues. CDR1 is SGDLS, CDR2 YYNGEE, per germline. Trimming removed 4 bases at V and 6 bases at J, with 14 bases between. The CDR3 loop reads CASSPEGSLNEQFF. DNA of the CDR3: TGTGCCAGCAGCCCCGAGGGGAGCCTCAATGAGCAGTTCTTC.

This rearrangement joins TRBV2 to TRBJ2-7; possible D gene TRBD1, 5 bases. The CDR3 is made up of 10 amino acids. Germline CDR1 SNHLY, CDR2 FYNNEI. Trimming removed 7 bases from V and 9 bases from J, with 10 bases in between. CDR3 sequence: CASKGVGQYF. The CDR3 coding sequence is TGTGCCAGCAAAGGGGTCGGGCAGTACTTC. Full variable domain (outside the CDR3, taken from reference TRBV2 and TRBJ2-7): EPEVTQTPSHQVTQMGQEVILRCVPISNHLYFYWYRQILGQKVEFLVSFYNNEISEKSEIFDDQFSVERPDGSNFTLKIRSTKLEDSAMYFCASKGVGQYFGPGTRLTVT.

This chain joins TRBV7-9 and TRBJ2-5, with 7 bases matching TRBD1. Trimming cost V 5 bases and J 1 base; bases outside gene matches: 10. The CDR3 extends over 16 amino acids. CDR1 and CDR2 (germline): SEHNR, FQNEAQ (reference sequence). The chain's CDR3 is CASSLLTGTLQETQYF. CDR3 sequence (DNA): TGTGCCAGCAGCCTGCTGACAGGGACCCTCCAAGAGACCCAGTACTTC.

This clone appeared once. V is TRBV29-1 and J is TRBJ2-1, with 8 bases aligning to TRBD1. Germline-derived CDR1 and CDR2 are SQVTM and ANQGSEA. The CDR3 runs 15 residues. Losses at the gene ends were 4 bases for V and 3 bases for J; bases not matched to a gene: 8. The CDR3 DNA follows: TGCAGCGTTGTCCTGACAGGGGCGGACTACAATGAGCAGTTCTTC. Protein sequence: CSVVLTGADYNEQFF.

The rearrangement uses TRBV5-6 and TRBJ2-3, with D hard to call. The germline V gene has CDR1 SGHDT and CDR2 YYEEEE. Trimming cost V 4 bases and J 2 bases, with 14 bases left between them. The CDR3 spans 15 residues. CDR3: CASSLITAPTDTQYF. Here the CDR3 DNA reads TGTGCCAGCAGCCTAATCACGGCACCCACAGATACGCAGTATTTT.

The rearrangement joins TRBV2 to TRBJ2-5; 14 bases align to TRBD2. The germline gives CDR1 SNHLY, CDR2 FYNNEI. This CDR3 comprises 16 residues. V shed 6 bases and J 3 bases; nucleotides not matched to a gene: 6. The CDR3 DNA reads TGTGCCAGCAGGATTAGACTAGCGGGAGGGAAAGAGACCCAGTACTTC. It translates to CASRIRLAGGKETQYF.

DNA for the CDR3: TGTGCCAGCTCGGGGGGCTACGAGCAGTACTTC. Protein sequence: CASSGGYEQYF. The chain is built from TRBV6-5 and TRBJ2-7; 7 bases are a match to TRBD2. With 8 bases clipped from V and 3 bases from J, the junction kept 1 base outside the gene matches. Germline V gene sequence: CDR1 MNHEY, CDR2 SVGAGI. This CDR3 spans 11 amino acids.

J is TRBJ2-5 and V is TRBV28; D tentatively fits TRBD1 or TRBD2 (6 bases each). Germline CDR1 and CDR2: MDHEN and SYDVKM. The CDR3 is 15 residues long. V lost 3 bases and J 5 bases, leaving 16 bases between the germline ends. The CDR3 DNA reads TGTGCCAGCAGTTTTCCCGGGGGCGGGATGGAGACCCAGTACTTC. Residues: CASSFPGGGMETQYF.

The chain links TRBV11-3 to TRBJ2-7; 8 positions match TRBD1. The germline CDR1 and CDR2 sequences are SGHNT and YENEEA. The CDR3 is 14 amino acids. The V and J ends lost 5 bases and 3 bases, in that order; junction bases with no gene match: 6. The chain's CDR3 is CASSPQGAGYEQYF. The DNA for the CDR3 is TGTGCCAGCAGCCCTCAGGGGGCCGGCTACGAGCAGTACTTC.

A word on this clone: The germline gene is not matched at one end of the junction; a read error may be the cause. The rearrangement joins TRBV7-9 to TRBJ1-2, with TRBD1 matching over 9 bases. Germline V CDR1 and CDR2: SEHNR, FQNEAQ (reference sequence). The CDR3 is made up of 13 amino acids. As DNA, the CDR3 is TGTGCCAGCAGCCACTATGAGCCGGGACAGGGCCCCTTC. Amino acids: CASSHYEPGQGPF. Based on the CDR3 plus reference TRBV7-9 and TRBJ1-2, the full variable domain is DTGVSQNPRHKITKRGQNVTFRCDPISEHNRLYWYRQTLGQGPEFLTYFQNEAQLEKSRLLSDRFSAERPKGSFSTLEIQRTEQGDSAMYLCASSHYEPGQGPFGSGTRLTVV.

This clone appeared a few times. The chain combines TRBV14 with TRBJ2-7; 7 bases line up with TRBD1. CDR3 length equals 15 residues. From germline, CDR1 is SGHDN and CDR2 FVKESK. Unmatched junction bases numbered 12, after V lost 4 bases and J lost 6 bases. As DNA, the CDR3 is TGTGCCAGCAGCCGACAGGGTACTACCAGGGCCGAGCAGTACTTC. Translated: CASSRQGTTRAEQYF. The variable domain in full, with the rest retrieved from reference TRBV14 and TRBJ2-7, is EAGVTQFPSHSVIEKGQTVTLRCDPISGHDNLYWYRRVMGKEIKFLLHFVKESKQDESGMPNNRFLAERTGGTYSTLKVQPAELEDSGVYFCASSRQGTTRAEQYFGPGTRLTVT.

V is TRBV7-6 and J is TRBJ2-5, with D possibly TRBD2 on 5 matching bases. The CDR3 loop spans 17 amino acids. V was trimmed by 1 base and J by 2 bases, leaving 17 bases between them. From germline, CDR1 is SGHVS and CDR2 FNYEAQ. CDR3 sequence: CASSLGAAARRQETQYF. The CDR3 DNA reads as TGTGCCAGCAGCTTAGGAGCGGCGGCGCGTCGACAAGAGACCCAGTACTTC.

This chain joins TRBV15 and TRBJ2-1; D uncertain. V was trimmed by 0 bases and J by 1 base, leaving 10 bases between them. CDR3 length: 16 amino acids. Germline values: CDR1 LNHNV, CDR2 YYDKDF (reference sequence). The CDR3 region is CATSRDLTSSYNEQFF. The CDR3 nucleotides read TGTGCCACCAGCAGAGATCTCACGTCTTCCTACAATGAGCAGTTCTTC.

V is TRBV2 and J is TRBJ2-3; TRBD1 or TRBD2 may be the D gene (5 bases each). Trimming took 10 bases from V and 2 from J, leaving 13 bases between them. CDR3 length: 13 residues. Germline V gene lookup returns CDR1 SNHLY and CDR2 FYNNEI. The DNA for the CDR3 is TGTGCCACATCATCGGGGCTCACAGATACGCAGTATTTT. It yields the protein CATSSGLTDTQYF. Full variable domain (outside the CDR3, taken from reference TRBV2 and TRBJ2-3): EPEVTQTPSHQVTQMGQEVILRCVPISNHLYFYWYRQILGQKVEFLVSFYNNEISEKSEIFDDQFSVERPDGSNFTLKIRSTKLEDSAMYFCATSSGLTDTQYFGPGTRLTVL.

In this sample, this clone turned up once. V and J are TRBV28 and TRBJ1-4; the D gene is possibly TRBD1 (5 bases). The germline gives CDR1 MDHEN, CDR2 SYDVKM. V lost 4 bases to trimming and J lost 5 bases, with 8 bases between them. This CDR3 has 13 amino acids. CDR3 bases: TGTGCCAGCAGTTGGGGGTGGAATGAAAAACTGTTTTTT. Amino acids: CASSWGWNEKLFF.

V is TRBV27 and J is TRBJ2-1; 7 bases fit TRBD1. The germline V gene has CDR1 MNHEY and CDR2 SMNVEV (reference sequence). Losses at the gene ends were 10 bases for V and 14 bases for J; bases not matched to a gene: 11. The CDR3 spans 11 residues. The CDR3 spells CATRNGQVKFF. The CDR3 region has the DNA TGTGCCACCCGAAATGGACAGGTTAAGTTCTTC.

This chain joins TRBV27 and TRBJ2-3; D is uncertain. V shed 8 bases and J shed 4 bases, with 10 bases lying between them. Germline V CDR1 and CDR2: MNHEY, SMNVEV (reference sequence). This CDR3 is built from 12 residues. The CDR3 loop reads CASQSPSDTQYF. The CDR3, as DNA: TGTGCCAGCCAATCACCGTCAGATACGCAGTATTTT.

The chain combines TRBV5-8 with TRBJ2-5; 10 bases map to TRBD1. Germline loops: CDR1 SGHTS, CDR2 YDEGEE. V lost 0 bases, J lost 1 base, and 3 bases stayed unmatched. CDR3 length: 16 residues. CDR3 amino acids: CASSLVDRGSQETQYF. In nucleotides, the CDR3 is TGTGCCAGCAGCTTGGTGGACAGGGGGTCCCAAGAGACCCAGTACTTC.

This chain joins TRBV25-1 and TRBJ2-2; 7 bases line up with TRBD1. CDR1 is MGHDK and CDR2 is SYGVNS in the germline V gene. The CDR3 totals 14 residues. V lost 7 bases and J lost 4; bases outside the gene matches: 6. CDR3 residues: CASMGRGSTGELFF. DNA of the CDR3: TGTGCCAGCATGGGCAGGGGGAGCACCGGGGAGCTGTTTTTT.

The rearrangement joins TRBV28 to TRBJ2-3; no reliable D call. Germline V gives CDR1 MDHEN, CDR2 SYDVKM. Deletions cut 3 bases from V and 7 bases from J, with 20 bases between. The CDR3 runs to 16 residues. The CDR3 coding sequence is TGTGCCAGCAGTTTCCCCATGGACGGCACCTTTCATACGCAGTATTTT. Residues: CASSFPMDGTFHTQYF.

The V gene is TRBV19, the J gene TRBJ2-1, with D unclear. Germline values: CDR1 LNHDA, CDR2 SQIVND (reference sequence). Deletions cut 3 bases from V and 4 bases from J, with 13 bases between. This CDR3 comprises 15 residues. The CDR3 DNA is TGTGCCAGTAGTATTGCTGGGCTCCGATACAATGAGCAGTTCTTC. This codes for CASSIAGLRYNEQFF.

The rearrangement joins TRBV2 to TRBJ2-1; D is possibly TRBD2 (5 bases). In germline, CDR1 is SNHLY, CDR2 FYNNEI. The CDR3 totals 13 residues. Trimming removed 8 bases at V and 3 bases at J, with 11 bases between. In DNA form, the CDR3 reads TGTGCCAGCGGGAACGGGGTCTACAATGAGCAGTTCTTC. Its translation: CASGNGVYNEQFF. Supplemented by reference TRBV2 and TRBJ2-1, the full variable domain reads EPEVTQTPSHQVTQMGQEVILRCVPISNHLYFYWYRQILGQKVEFLVSFYNNEISEKSEIFDDQFSVERPDGSNFTLKIRSTKLEDSAMYFCASGNGVYNEQFFGPGTRLTVL.

V is TRBV7-2 and J is TRBJ2-3; D is possibly TRBD2 (5 bases). The CDR3 loop spans 14 amino acids. V was pared by 8 bases and J by 5 bases, with 17 bases between. Germline lookup yields CDR1 SGHTA and CDR2 FQGNSA. CDR3: CASPGSGRKDTQYF. DNA for the CDR3: TGTGCCAGCCCTGGGTCGGGGAGAAAAGATACGCAGTATTTT.

In regard to this clone: The same CDR3 arises from other DNA sequences in this sample as well. The J gene is TRBJ2-7, the V gene TRBV5-6; 9 bases align to TRBD1. Germline CDR1 SGHDT, CDR2 YYEEEE. The CDR3 runs to 13 residues. J gave up 5 bases and V 4 bases, and 4 bases lay outside the gene matches. This CDR3 reads CASSPGQGHEQYF. The DNA for the CDR3 is TGTGCCAGCAGCCCGGGACAGGGCCACGAGCAGTACTTC.

The V gene is TRBV9, the J gene TRBJ1-3; no clear D gene. Trimming left V 6 bases short and J 4 bases short, with 8 bases between. Germline-derived CDR1 and CDR2 are SGDLS and YYNGEE. The CDR3 has 12 amino acids. CDR3 residues: CASIGPGNTIYF. Here the CDR3 DNA reads TGTGCCAGCATTGGTCCGGGAAACACCATATATTTT.

V and J are TRBV29-1 and TRBJ2-2; no clear D gene. The germline V gene encodes CDR1 SQVTM and CDR2 ANQGSEA. The CDR3 has 12 residues. Trimming left V 6 bases short and J 5 bases short, with 10 bases between. This chain's CDR3 is CSVLMGTGELFF. DNA for the CDR3: TGCAGCGTCCTGATGGGGACCGGGGAGCTGTTTTTT.

The V gene is TRBV11-3, the J gene TRBJ1-1; TRBD1 agrees at 9 bases. From germline, CDR1 is SGHNT and CDR2 YENEEA. V was pared by 5 bases and J by 7 bases, with 11 bases of the junction left unmatched. The CDR3 sequence is 15 residues long. The CDR3 DNA reads TGTGCCAGCAGCGCCTCCGGGACAGGGAGGGTTGAAGCTTTCTTT. Translating gives CASSASGTGRVEAFF. Looking up the rest from reference TRBV11-3 and TRBJ1-1 gives the full variable domain: EAGVVQSPRYKIIEKKQPVAFWCNPISGHNTLYWYLQNLGQGPELLIRYENEEAVDDSQLPKDRFSAERLKGVDSTLKIQPAELGDSAVYLCASSASGTGRVEAFFGQGTRLTVV.

This rearrangement joins TRBV7-3 to TRBJ2-1; possible D gene TRBD2, 5 bases. CDR3 length: 17 amino acids. From germline, CDR1 is SGHTA and CDR2 FQGTGA. V lost 2 bases, J lost 8 bases, and 22 bases lay in between. The CDR3 nucleotides are TGTGCCAGCAGCTTATCTTCAATGGATGCTAGCTTCGATGAGCAGTTCTTC. Protein product: CASSLSSMDASFDEQFF.

This clone was seen once. This chain joins TRBV19 and TRBJ2-7, with 12 bases matching TRBD1. This CDR3 has 14 amino acids. Germline V lookup: CDR1 LNHDA, CDR2 SQIVND (reference sequence). Trimming took 4 bases from V and 4 from J; bases not matched to a gene: 2. The CDR3 loop is CASSRDRGPYEQYF. The CDR3 nucleotides read TGTGCCAGTAGTAGGGACAGGGGGCCTTACGAGCAGTACTTC.

This chain joins TRBV29-1 and TRBJ2-1, with 7 bases that match TRBD2. The CDR3 extends over 15 amino acids. V shed 3 bases and J 0 bases; nucleotides not matched to a gene: 5. Germline values: CDR1 SQVTM, CDR2 ANQGSEA. The CDR3 DNA follows: TGCAGCGTTGAGTGGTCTAGCGGCTCCTACAATGAGCAGTTCTTC. This codes for CSVEWSSGSYNEQFF.